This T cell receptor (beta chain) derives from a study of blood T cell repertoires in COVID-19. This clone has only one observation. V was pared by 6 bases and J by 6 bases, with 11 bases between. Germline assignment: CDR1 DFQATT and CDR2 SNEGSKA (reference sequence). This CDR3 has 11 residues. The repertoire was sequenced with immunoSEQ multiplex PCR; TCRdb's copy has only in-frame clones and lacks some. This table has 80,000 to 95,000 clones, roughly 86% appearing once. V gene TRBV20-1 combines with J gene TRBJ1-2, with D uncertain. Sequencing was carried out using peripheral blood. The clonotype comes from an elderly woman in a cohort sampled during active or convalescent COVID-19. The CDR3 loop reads CSARRENGYTF. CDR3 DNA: TGCAGTGCGAGGAGGGAGAATGGCTACACCTTC.